This T cell receptor beta chain emerged from a study of response to subunit inactivated influenza vaccine. Study results and limitations: The study's authors posited that every seasonal influenza vaccination enlists few new T cells.

TCRdb itself ran the RT-PCR reads through MiXCR, one entry per CDR3 protein. The data hold around 760,000 distinct CDR3 sequences, with around 13% observed a single time. In its sample, this clonotype was seen a few times. Antigen: not known. The V and J ends lost 7 bases and 6 bases respectively, with 13 bases between them. Germline CDR1 and CDR2: SQVTM and ANQGSEA. CDR3 length: 11 residues. This receptor was taken from a man aged 45-65 years who received an inactivated influenza vaccine. This chain connects TRBV29-1 to TRBJ2-7; TRBD2 is a possible D gene (6 bases). The input for sequencing was PBMCs from blood, taken around 14 days before vaccination. The CDR3 DNA reads TGCAGCGCTCTAGCGTCGGCCGAGCAGTACTTC. Protein product: CSALASAEQYF.